This T cell receptor beta chain is drawn from a study of response to subunit inactivated influenza vaccine (dated by TCRdb to 2016 to 2019). About the full investigation: To follow how T cells responded to a trivalent subunit inactivated influenza vaccine, the researchers relied on deep quantitative profiling of the T cell receptor repertoire. The research as a whole found: The authors proposed that each seasonal influenza vaccination may bring in only a limited number of new T cells.

The method behind the library was RT-PCR. Sequenced using an Illumina HiSeq 2500. TCRdb trimmed the raw reads at Q25, called clones with MiXCR and kept productive beta chains. Merged by CDR3 protein, the rows form single entries marked with the most common genes and DNA. The sample table holds some 500,000 distinct CDR3 sequences, of which 10% to 15% were seen once. Clones ranked in the top ten supply roughly 13% of the sample. The sample's time point, from its label and the paper: approximately 47 days after influenza vaccine administration. In regard to this clonotype: What this receptor recognizes is not known. No base-level quality is on record; no much larger clone is a single base apart.

Trimming at the junction amounts to 1 base on V and 1 base on J, and the germline ends lie 8 bases apart. Including cysteine and phenylalanine, the CDR3 has 14 amino acids. This entry keeps only the CDR3 DNA: 42 bases, framed from base 1. Taken from the germline V gene, the CDR1 and CDR2 loops are SQVTM and ANQGSEA. Here the sequenced sample was PBMCs from blood, taken more than 35 days after vaccination. This sequence uses TRBV29-1 and TRBJ2-1; matching of 6 bases hints at TRBD2 as the D gene. This TCR derives from a man aged 50 to 60 who received an inactivated influenza vaccine. Donor details come from another sample of the same person, matched by shared clones. The CDR3 sequence is CSVEGGDSYNEQFF. The DNA sequence reads TGCAGCGTTGAAGGCGGGGATTCCTACAATGAGCAGTTCTTC.